The clone carrying this TCR beta chain was observed at least ten times. The target antigen is unknown. This entry comes from a study of response to subunit inactivated influenza vaccine. Overall study findings and caveats: Each seasonal influenza vaccination recruits few new T cells, the authors suggested.

Using its own MiXCR run on the RT-PCR reads, TCRdb lists one record per CDR3 protein. Here the sample spans some 600,000 distinct CDR3 sequences, approximately 15% being singletons. The specimen comprised PBMCs from blood, sampled roughly 2 weeks before vaccination. This sequence was found in a man in his forties or fifties who received an inactivated influenza vaccine.

DNA of the CDR3: TGCGCCAGCAGCCAAGAAGTACAGGGTGATCAGCCCCAGCATTTT. It codes for CASSQEVQGDQPQHF. This chain uses TRBV4-3 with TRBJ1-5; maybe TRBD1 (6 bases). This CDR3 contains 15 residues. Germline assignment: CDR1 LGHNA and CDR2 YSLEER. The V end lost 0 bases, the J end lost 5 bases, and 11 bases lay between the germline ends.